The rows below give T cell receptor beta chains drawn from one sample of a study of control samples from healthy donors and cancer patients. TCRdb's table, derived via immunoSEQ multiplex PCR, lists solely in-frame clones and lacks some. The table has 150,000 or so clones, 93% seen once. The sequenced sample was blood. The receptors stem from a man younger than 35 in good health. CDR3s leave out the opening cysteine and the closing phenylalanine or tryptophan. Clone size is given for some rows only: seen once, a few or many times, or a class if the clone is expanded.

J: TRBJ2-2; V: TRBV19; length: 12; size: NA; CDR3: ASIKTTGTGELF
J: TRBJ2-5; V: TRBV2; length: 15; size: NA; CDR3: ASSGDREYWYQETQY
J: TRBJ2-7; V: TRBV4-3; length: 11; size: NA; CDR3: ASSLDPTREQY
J: TRBJ2-1; V: TRBV24-1; length: 14; size: once; CDR3: ATSDPRLAGYNEQF
J: TRBJ2-3; V: TRBV19; length: 13; size: NA; CDR3: ASTSRQGGVDTQY
J: TRBJ2-3; V: TRBV7-8; length: 14; size: NA; CDR3: ASSPRGSGYTDTQY
J: TRBJ1-3; V: TRBV28; length: 16; size: NA; CDR3: ASSLAPQGSPSGNTIY
J: TRBJ2-6; V: TRBV7-2; length: 13; size: NA; CDR3: ASRVGGSGANVLT
J: TRBJ2-5; V: TRBV5-4; length: 14; size: NA; CDR3: ASSLAVGDGLETQY
J: TRBJ2-5; V: TRBV7-7; length: 12; size: NA; CDR3: ASSPRAWGETQY
J: TRBJ2-1; V: TRBV7-8; length: 16; size: NA; CDR3: ASSPQLAGGHTYNEQF
J: TRBJ1-5; V: TRBV19; length: 13; size: NA; CDR3: ASSIGGHLNQPQH
J: TRBJ1-5; V: TRBV6-6; length: 13; size: few; CDR3: ASRGQSAPNQPQH
J: TRBJ2-5; V: TRBV6-6; length: 15; size: NA; CDR3: ASSLYLGTGGQETQY
J: TRBJ2-7; V: TRBV28; length: 14; size: NA; CDR3: ASQFFPDRATYEQY
J: TRBJ2-3; V: TRBV2; length: 14; size: NA; CDR3: ASNPGTSGSTDTQY
J: TRBJ2-3; V: TRBV9; length: 12; size: NA; CDR3: ASSVVAATDTQY
J: TRBJ2-3; V: TRBV12-3/TRBV12-4; length: 9; size: NA; CDR3: ASSLSDTQY
J: TRBJ1-5; V: TRBV5-1; length: 12; size: once; CDR3: ASSLELGRQPQH
J: TRBJ1-5; V: TRBV16; length: 13; size: NA; CDR3: ASSQSRGSNQPQH
J: TRBJ1-1; V: TRBV15; length: 12; size: NA; CDR3: ATSRNTENTEAF
J: TRBJ1-2; V: TRBV15; length: 13; size: NA; CDR3: ATSRSIQGDYGYT
J: TRBJ1-2; V: TRBV7-8; length: 11; size: NA; CDR3: ASSNRPFYGYT
J: TRBJ1-1; V: TRBV5-6; length: 11; size: once; CDR3: ASSFRRQGEAF
J: TRBJ1-1; V: TRBV16; length: 10; size: NA; CDR3: ASSHDVREAF
J: TRBJ1-2; V: TRBV6-5; length: 11; size: NA; CDR3: ASRGTGDYGYT
J: TRBJ1-6; V: TRBV11-1; length: 14; size: NA; CDR3: ASSLSTTAYNSPLH
J: TRBJ2-6; V: TRBV7-9; length: 16; size: NA; CDR3: ASSLWGRRRTGANVLT
J: TRBJ2-7; V: TRBV5-4; length: 12; size: once; CDR3: ASTNPGMSDEQY